Shown below are 9 T cell receptor beta chains from a single sample sequenced in a study of blood T cell repertoires in COVID-19. The data were produced by immunoSEQ multiplex PCR, yet TCRdb's version contains in-frame clones alone and is incomplete. The repertoire includes approximately 58,000 clones, more than 75% of them detected once, and roughly 5.1% sits in the top ten. The sample comprised peripheral blood. The source of these receptors is a man aged 40-49 years with active COVID-19.

The chain uses TRBV5-6 and TRBJ2-1; a possible D gene is TRBD1 (5 bases). CDR3 length: 16 amino acids. From germline, CDR1 is SGHDT and CDR2 YYEEEE. Trimming stripped 4 bases from V and 0 bases from J, with 14 bases between. The CDR3 DNA reads TGTGCCAGCAGCGGACAAGCCGCGAGCTCCTACAATGAGCAGTTCTTC. This sequence encodes CASSGQAASSYNEQFF.

A word on this clone: The sample has other DNA sequences that encode this CDR3 too. The CDR3 coding sequence is TGCGCCAGCAGCTTGGGGGGAGGGATATACAATGAGCAGTTCTTC. It codes for CASSLGGGIYNEQFF. This chain links TRBV5-1 with TRBJ2-1; 7 bases are a match to TRBD2. Trimming at V came to 0 bases and at J to 4 bases, leaving 4 bases not matched to a gene. The CDR3 has 15 residues. The germline V gene has CDR1 SGHRS and CDR2 YFSETQ.

CDR3 coding DNA: TGTGCCTGGAGTCTGAGCGGTCATGGCTACACCTTC. Translating gives CAWSLSGHGYTF. The chain links TRBV30 to TRBJ1-2; D unresolved. V was clipped by 2 bases and J by 6 bases, with 10 bases between them. Germline V CDR1 and CDR2: GTSNPN, SVGIG (reference sequence). This CDR3 spans 12 amino acids. Using reference TRBV30 and TRBJ1-2 for the parts outside the CDR3, the full variable domain is SQTIHQWPATLVQPVGSPLSLECTVEGTSNPNLYWYRQAAGRGLQLLFYSVGIGQISSEVPQNLSASRPQDRQFILSSKKLLLSDSGFYLCAWSLSGHGYTFGSGTRLTVV.

CDR3 nucleotide sequence: TGTGCCAGCAGTTTCGGACAGGGCAGCAATCAGCCCCAGCATTTT. Its protein is CASSFGQGSNQPQHF. The chain carries TRBV6-6 and TRBJ1-5, with 8 bases that match TRBD1. J lost 1 base, V lost 4 bases, and 3 bases had no gene match. Germline V gene sequence: CDR1 MNHNY, CDR2 SVGAGI (reference sequence). CDR3 length: 15 amino acids.

The rearrangement uses TRBV9 and TRBJ2-7, with D possibly matching TRBD1 (6 bases). Germline CDR1 reads SGDLS; CDR2 reads YYNGEE. This CDR3 spans 15 amino acids. Trimming removed 1 base at V and 6 bases at J, with 17 bases between. The CDR3 is CASSVRAGGYSEQYF. Written as DNA, the CDR3 is TGTGCCAGCAGCGTACGAGCTGGGGGCTACTCCGAGCAGTACTTC.

This rearrangement joins TRBV11-2 to TRBJ2-7; 9 bases line up with TRBD2. The length of the CDR3 is 15 residues. With 3 bases clipped from V and 2 bases from J, the junction kept 5 bases outside the gene matches. Germline lookup yields CDR1 SGHAT and CDR2 FQNNGV. The CDR3 sequence is CASSFSGGAPYEQYF. The CDR3 DNA reads as TGTGCCAGCAGCTTTAGCGGGGGAGCTCCCTACGAGCAGTACTTC. Variable domain in full (rest from reference TRBV11-2 and TRBJ2-7): EAGVAQSPRYKIIEKRQSVAFWCNPISGHATLYWYQQILGQGPKLLIQFQNNGVVDDSQLPKDRFSAERLKGVDSTLKIQPAKLEDSAVYLCASSFSGGAPYEQYFGPGTRLTVT.

The chain recombines TRBV3-1 (or the pseudogene TRBV3-2) with TRBJ2-7, with D uncertain. V dropped 0 bases and J dropped 7 bases, with 7 bases sitting between them. Germline V CDR1 and CDR2: LGHDT, YNNKEL (reference sequence). The CDR3 is made up of 12 amino acids. The CDR3 loop reads CASSQEGGEQYF. The CDR3 DNA reads as TGTGCCAGCAGCCAAGAAGGCGGAGAGCAGTACTTC.

This chain connects TRBV7-9 to TRBJ2-3; D remains ambiguous. Trimming took off 7 bases at V and 5 bases at J, with 13 bases between the two ends. From germline, CDR1 is SEHNR and CDR2 FQNEAQ (reference sequence). The CDR3 runs 13 residues. CDR3 region: CASTAYEVDTQYF. The CDR3, as DNA: TGTGCCAGCACCGCTTATGAGGTAGATACGCAGTATTTT.

This clone was seen a single time. CDR3: CATSGLSPRGTEAFF. CDR3 nucleotides: TGTGCCACCAGCGGGTTGTCGCCTAGGGGGACTGAAGCTTTCTTT. The V call is TRBV15, the J call TRBJ1-1; D is possibly TRBD1 (6 bases). Trimming cost V 5 bases and J 5 bases, with 18 bases left between them. Germline V lookup: CDR1 LNHNV, CDR2 YYDKDF (reference sequence). The CDR3 runs to 15 residues.